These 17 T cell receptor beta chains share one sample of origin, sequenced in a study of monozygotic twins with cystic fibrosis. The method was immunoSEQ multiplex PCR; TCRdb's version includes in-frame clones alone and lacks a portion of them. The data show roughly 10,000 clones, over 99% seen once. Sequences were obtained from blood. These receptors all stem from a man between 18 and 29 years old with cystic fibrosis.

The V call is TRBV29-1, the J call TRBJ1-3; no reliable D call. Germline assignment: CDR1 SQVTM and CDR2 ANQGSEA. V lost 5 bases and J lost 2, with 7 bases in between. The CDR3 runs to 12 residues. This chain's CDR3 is CSVSSAGNTIYF. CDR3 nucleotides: TGCAGCGTTTCTTCCGCTGGAAACACCATATATTTT.

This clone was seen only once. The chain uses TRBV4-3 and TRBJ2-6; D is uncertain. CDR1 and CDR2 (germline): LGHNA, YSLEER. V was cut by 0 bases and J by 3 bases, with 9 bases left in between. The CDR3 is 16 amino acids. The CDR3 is CASSQDEFYGANVLTF. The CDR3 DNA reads TGCGCCAGCAGCCAAGATGAGTTTTATGGGGCCAACGTCCTGACTTTC.

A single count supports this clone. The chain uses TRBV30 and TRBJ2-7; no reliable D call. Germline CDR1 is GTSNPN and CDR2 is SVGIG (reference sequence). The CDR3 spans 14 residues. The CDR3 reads CAQTQPGASYEQYF. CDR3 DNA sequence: TGTGCTCAGACCCAGCCCGGCGCATCCTACGAGCAGTACTTC.

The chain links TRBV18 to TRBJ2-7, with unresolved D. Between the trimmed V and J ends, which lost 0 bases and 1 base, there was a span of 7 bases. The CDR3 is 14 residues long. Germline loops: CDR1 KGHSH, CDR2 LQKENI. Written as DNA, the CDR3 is TGTGCCAGCTCACCACCCGACGTATCCTACGAGCAGTACTTC. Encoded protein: CASSPPDVSYEQYF.

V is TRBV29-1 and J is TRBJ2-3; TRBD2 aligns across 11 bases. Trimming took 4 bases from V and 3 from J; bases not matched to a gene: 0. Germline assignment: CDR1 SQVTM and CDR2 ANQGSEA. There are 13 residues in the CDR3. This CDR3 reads CSVGLAGTDTQYF. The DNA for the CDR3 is TGCAGCGTTGGACTAGCGGGAACAGATACGCAGTATTTT.

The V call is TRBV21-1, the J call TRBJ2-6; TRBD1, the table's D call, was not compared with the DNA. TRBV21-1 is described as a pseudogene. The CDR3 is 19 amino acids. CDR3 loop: CASSKELGTGGVGANVLTF. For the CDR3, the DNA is TGTGCCAGCAGCAAAGAACTTGGGACAGGGGGCGTTGGGGCCAACGTCCTGACTTTC.

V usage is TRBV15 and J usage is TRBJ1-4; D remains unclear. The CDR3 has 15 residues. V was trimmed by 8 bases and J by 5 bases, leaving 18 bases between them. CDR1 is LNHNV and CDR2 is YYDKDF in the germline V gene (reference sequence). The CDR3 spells CATAGGPGVNEKLFF. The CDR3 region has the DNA TGTGCCACCGCAGGCGGGCCCGGCGTGAATGAAAAACTGTTTTTT.

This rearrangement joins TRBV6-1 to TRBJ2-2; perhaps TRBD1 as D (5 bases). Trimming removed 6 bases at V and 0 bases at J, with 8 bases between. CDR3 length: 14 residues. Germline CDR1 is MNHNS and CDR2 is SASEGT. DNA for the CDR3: TGTGCCAGCAGGATACAGGCGAACACCGGGGAGCTGTTTTTT. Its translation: CASRIQANTGELFF.

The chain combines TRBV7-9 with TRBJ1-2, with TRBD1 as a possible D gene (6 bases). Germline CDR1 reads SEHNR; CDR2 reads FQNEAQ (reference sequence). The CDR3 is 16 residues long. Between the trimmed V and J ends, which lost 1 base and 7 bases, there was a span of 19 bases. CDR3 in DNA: TGTGCCAGCAGCTTAGGAGGGGGGGCCCGCGTGGGTGGCTACACCTTC. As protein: CASSLGGGARVGGYTF.

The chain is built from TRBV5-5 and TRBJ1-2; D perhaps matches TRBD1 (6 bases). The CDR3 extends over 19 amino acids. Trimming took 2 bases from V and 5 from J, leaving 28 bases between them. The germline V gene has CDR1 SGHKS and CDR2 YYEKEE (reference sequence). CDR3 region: CASSFTLRPGTSGAYGYTF. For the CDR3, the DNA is TGTGCCAGCAGCTTTACCCTCCGTCCGGGAACCTCAGGGGCTTATGGCTACACCTTC.

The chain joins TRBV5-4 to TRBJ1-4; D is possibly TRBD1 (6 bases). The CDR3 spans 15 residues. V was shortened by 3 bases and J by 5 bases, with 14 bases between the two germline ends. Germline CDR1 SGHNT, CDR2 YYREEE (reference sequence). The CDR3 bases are TGTGCCAGCAGCTCGCCGGGCAGGGGAAATGAAAAACTGTTTTTT. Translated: CASSSPGRGNEKLFF.

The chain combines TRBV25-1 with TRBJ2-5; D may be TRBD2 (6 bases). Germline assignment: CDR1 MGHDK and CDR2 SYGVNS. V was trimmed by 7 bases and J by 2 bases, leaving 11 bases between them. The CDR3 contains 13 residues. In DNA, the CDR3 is TGTGCCAGCAACCGGGGAGGACAAGAGACCCAGTACTTC. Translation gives CASNRGGQETQYF.

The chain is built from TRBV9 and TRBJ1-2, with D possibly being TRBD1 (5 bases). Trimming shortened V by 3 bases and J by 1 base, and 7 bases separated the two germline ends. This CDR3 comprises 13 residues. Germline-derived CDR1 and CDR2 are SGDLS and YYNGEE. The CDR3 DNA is TGTGCCAGCAGCGCCAGGGTTAACTATGGCTACACCTTC. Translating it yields CASSARVNYGYTF.

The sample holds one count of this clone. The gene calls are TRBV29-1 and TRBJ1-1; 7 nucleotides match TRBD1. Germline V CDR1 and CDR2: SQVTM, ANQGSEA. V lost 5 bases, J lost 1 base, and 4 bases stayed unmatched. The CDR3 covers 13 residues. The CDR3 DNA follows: TGCAGCGTTCAGACAGGGAGGAACACTGAAGCTTTCTTT. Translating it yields CSVQTGRNTEAFF.

CDR3 residues: CASSESTSGDEQFF. The CDR3 DNA reads TGTGCCAGCAGTGAATCCACTAGCGGGGATGAGCAGTTCTTC. The chain recombines TRBV6-1 with TRBJ2-1, with 10 bases fitting TRBD2. Germline V gives CDR1 MNHNS, CDR2 SASEGT. The CDR3 is made up of 14 amino acids. Losses at the gene ends were 2 bases for V and 8 bases for J; bases not matched to a gene: 3.

CDR3 nucleotide sequence: TGTGCCAGCAGCCCACGTGGGGGGAACTATGGCTACACCTTC. Protein: CASSPRGGNYGYTF. V is TRBV4-2 and J is TRBJ1-2, with a tentative D call TRBD1 (5 bases). Trimming took off 4 bases at V and 2 bases at J, with 11 bases between the two ends. This CDR3 spans 14 amino acids. CDR1 is LGHNA and CDR2 is YNFKEQ in the germline V gene.

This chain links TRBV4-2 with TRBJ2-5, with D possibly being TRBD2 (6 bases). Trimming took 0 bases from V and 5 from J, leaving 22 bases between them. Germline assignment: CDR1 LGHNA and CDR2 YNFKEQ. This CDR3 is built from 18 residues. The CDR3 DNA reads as TGTGCCAGCAGCCAAGATCTTTCGTTGGCGGGTGGAGGGGAGACCCAGTACTTC. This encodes CASSQDLSLAGGGETQYF.